This TCR beta chain stems from a study of OX40 agonist ivuxolimab in advanced cancers. Here immunoSEQ multiplex PCR was the method, and the copy in TCRdb shows in-frame clones only, minus some. The table lists 75,000 to 90,000 clones, over 85% of them singletons, with about 0.7% in the top ten. The CDR3 has 14 residues. Trimming removed 4 bases from V and 4 bases from J; junction bases left unmatched: 6. Germline V gene sequence: CDR1 WSHSY, CDR2 SAAADI. Study-level findings and limits: More expanded clones were found, on average, in CD8+ than in CD4+ T cells.

To note about this clone: What it recognizes is unknown.

The chain couples TRBV10-2 to TRBJ1-1, with 7 nucleotides matching TRBD1. The receptor comes from an adult with an advanced solid tumor such as melanoma, head and neck, liver or kidney cancer. The sequencing used CD4+ or CD8+ T cells sorted from blood, collected in a trial of the OX40 agonist ivuxolimab. For the CDR3, the DNA is TGCGCCAGCAGTGTGGGTCAGGGGGGCACTGAAGCTTTCTTT. It translates to CASSVGQGGTEAFF.